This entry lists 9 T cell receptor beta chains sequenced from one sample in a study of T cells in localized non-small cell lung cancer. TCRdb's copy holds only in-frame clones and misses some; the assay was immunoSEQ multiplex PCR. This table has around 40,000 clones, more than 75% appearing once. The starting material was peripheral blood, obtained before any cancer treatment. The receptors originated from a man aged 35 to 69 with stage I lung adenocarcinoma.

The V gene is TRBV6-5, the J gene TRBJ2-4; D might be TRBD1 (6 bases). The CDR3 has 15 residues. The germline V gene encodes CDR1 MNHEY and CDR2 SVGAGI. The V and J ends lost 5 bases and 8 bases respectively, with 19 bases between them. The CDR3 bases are TGTGCCAGCAGTCAGGGGTCCCCCGGAGGATACATTCAGTACTTC. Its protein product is CASSQGSPGGYIQYF.

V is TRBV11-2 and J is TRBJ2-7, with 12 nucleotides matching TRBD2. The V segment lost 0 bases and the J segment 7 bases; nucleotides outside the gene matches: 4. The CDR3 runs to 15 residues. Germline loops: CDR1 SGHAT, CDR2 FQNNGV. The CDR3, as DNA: TGTGCCAGCAGCTTAGAGCCTAGCGGGAGGGGAGAGCAGTACTTC. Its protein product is CASSLEPSGRGEQYF.

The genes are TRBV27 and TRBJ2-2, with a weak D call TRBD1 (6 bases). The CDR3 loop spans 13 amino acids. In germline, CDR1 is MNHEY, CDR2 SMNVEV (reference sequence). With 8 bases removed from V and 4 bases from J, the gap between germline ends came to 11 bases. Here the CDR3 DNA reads TGTGCCAGCGGGACAACGGCCACCGGGGAGCTGTTTTTT. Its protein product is CASGTTATGELFF.

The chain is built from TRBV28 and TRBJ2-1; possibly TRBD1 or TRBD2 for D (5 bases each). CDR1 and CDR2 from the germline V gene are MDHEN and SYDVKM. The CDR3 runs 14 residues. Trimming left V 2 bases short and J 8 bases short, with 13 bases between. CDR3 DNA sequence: TGTGCCAGCAGTTTAGGTGGGACCAAGGATGAGCAGTTCTTC. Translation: CASSLGGTKDEQFF.

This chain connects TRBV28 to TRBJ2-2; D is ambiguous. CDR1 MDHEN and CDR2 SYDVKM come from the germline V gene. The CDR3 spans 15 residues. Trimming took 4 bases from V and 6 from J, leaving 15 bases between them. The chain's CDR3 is CASSSPPRRSGELFF. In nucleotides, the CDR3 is TGTGCCAGCAGTTCCCCCCCTAGAAGGTCCGGGGAGCTGTTTTTT.

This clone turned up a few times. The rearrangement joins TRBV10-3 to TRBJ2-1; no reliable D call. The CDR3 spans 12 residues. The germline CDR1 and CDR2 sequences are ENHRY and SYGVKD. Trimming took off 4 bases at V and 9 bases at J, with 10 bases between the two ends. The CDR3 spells CAISGPDGEQFF. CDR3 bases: TGTGCCATCAGTGGCCCGGATGGTGAGCAGTTCTTC.

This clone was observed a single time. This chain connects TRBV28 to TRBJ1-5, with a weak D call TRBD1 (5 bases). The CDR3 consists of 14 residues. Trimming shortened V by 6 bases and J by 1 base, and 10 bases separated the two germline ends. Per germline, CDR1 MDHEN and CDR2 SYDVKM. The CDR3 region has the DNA TGTGCCAGCAGATTGGGGGGGAGCAATCAGCCCCAGCATTTT. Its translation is CASRLGGSNQPQHF.

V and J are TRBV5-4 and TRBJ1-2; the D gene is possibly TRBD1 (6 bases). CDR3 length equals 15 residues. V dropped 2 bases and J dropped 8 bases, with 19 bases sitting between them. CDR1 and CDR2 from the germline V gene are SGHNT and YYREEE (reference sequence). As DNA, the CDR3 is TGTGCCAGCAGCTTTACGGCATGGGCAGGGGACGGCTACACCTTC. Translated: CASSFTAWAGDGYTF.

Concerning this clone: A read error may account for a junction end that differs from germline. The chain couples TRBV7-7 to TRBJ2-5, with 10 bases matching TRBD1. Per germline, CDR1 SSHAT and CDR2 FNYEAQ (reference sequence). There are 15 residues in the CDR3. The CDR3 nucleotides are TGTGCTAGCAGCGAGCGCCGGACAGGGGGGGAGACCCAGTACTTC. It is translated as CASSERRTGGETQYF.